The 29 T cell receptor beta chains listed next were all sequenced from one sample in a study of neurological immune-mediated disorders. TCRdb used MiXCR to reprocess the 5' RACE reads, holding one entry per CDR3 protein. The table records 15,000 to 20,000 distinct CDR3 sequences, about 10% of them present only once. Sequencing input: CD8+ T cells from blood. The receptors originated from a woman aged 45-65 years in good health.

This clonotype appeared many times. This chain joins TRBV7-9 and TRBJ2-3, with TRBD2 matching over 9 bases. Looked up from germline, CDR1 is SEHNR and CDR2 is FQNEAQ (reference sequence). There are 15 residues in the CDR3. The J segment lost 5 bases and the V segment lost 5 bases, leaving 8 bases of the junction unmatched. The CDR3 nucleotides are TGTGCCAGCAGCCAGTCGCGGGGGGGTTTAGATACGCAGTATTTT. It codes for CASSQSRGGLDTQYF.

There are many counts of this clonotype. This rearrangement joins TRBV7-9 to TRBJ1-2; D is possibly TRBD1 (6 bases). Germline-derived CDR1 and CDR2 are SEHNR and FQNEAQ (reference sequence). The CDR3 runs 13 residues. The V end was cut by 3 bases, the J end by 6 bases, with 11 bases between. The CDR3 sequence is CASSLGGADGYTF. In nucleotides, the CDR3 is TGTGCCAGCAGCTTGGGGGGGGCCGATGGCTACACCTTC.

This clonotype has ten or more counts. V gene TRBV28 combines with J gene TRBJ2-4; D unresolved. Per the germline V gene, CDR1 is MDHEN and CDR2 is SYDVKM. This CDR3 has 13 amino acids. V was clipped by 6 bases and J by 3 bases, with 9 bases between them. The CDR3 DNA follows: TGTGCCAGCAGCCTTAGTCTCAAAAACATTCAGTACTTC. It codes for CASSLSLKNIQYF.

This clonotype was found many times. The chain employs TRBV7-8 and TRBJ2-3; 8 bases map to TRBD2. The V gene end was trimmed by 1 base and the J gene end by 0 bases; junction bases not matched to a gene: 3. The CDR3 spans 16 residues. The germline CDR1 and CDR2 sequences are SGHVS and FQNEAQ. The CDR3 loop is CASSLEPGGSTDTQYF. The CDR3 nucleotides are TGTGCCAGCAGCTTAGAGCCGGGGGGGAGCACAGATACGCAGTATTTT. Using reference TRBV7-8 and TRBJ2-3 for the parts outside the CDR3, the full variable domain is GAGVSQSPRYKVAKRGQDVALRCDPISGHVSLFWYQQALGQGPEFLTYFQNEAQLDKSGLPSDRFFAERPEGSVSTLKIQRTQQEDSAVYLCASSLEPGGSTDTQYFGPGTRLTVL.

This clonotype has at least ten counts. The gene calls are TRBV5-1 and TRBJ2-2; no reliable D call. Per the germline V gene, CDR1 is SGHRS and CDR2 is YFSETQ. With 0 bases removed from V and 4 bases from J, the gap between germline ends came to 10 bases. The CDR3 is made up of 15 amino acids. The DNA for the CDR3 is TGCGCCAGCAGCTTGGGAGCCGGCCTCACCGGGGAGCTGTTTTTT. Translation: CASSLGAGLTGELFF.

This clonotype was counted at least ten times. V gene TRBV4-1 combines with J gene TRBJ2-2; 9 bases are shared with TRBD2. CDR3 length: 18 residues. Germline trimming cut 0 bases from V and 6 bases from J; bases unmatched to any gene: 11. From germline, CDR1 is MGHRA and CDR2 YSYEKL. CDR3 loop: CASSQDWGGGARSGELFF. CDR3 coding DNA: TGCGCCAGCAGCCAAGATTGGGGCGGGGGGGCGAGGTCCGGGGAGCTGTTTTTT.

This clonotype has at least ten counts. The chain employs TRBV30 and TRBJ2-1; no clear D gene. Deletions cut 6 bases from V and 5 bases from J, with 8 bases between. The V gene's germline CDR1 is GTSNPN and CDR2 SVGIG (reference sequence). This CDR3 has 11 residues. The CDR3 coding sequence is TGTGCCTGTCTTGCCAACAATGAGCAGTTCTTC. Translation gives CACLANNEQFF.

This clonotype was seen repeatedly, ten times or more. V usage is TRBV24-1 and J usage is TRBJ1-2; 8 bases match TRBD1. CDR3 length equals 14 residues. After removal of 2 bases from V and 4 bases from J, the junction contained 2 bases not matched to a gene. Germline V gene sequence: CDR1 KGHDR, CDR2 SFDVKD. CDR3 bases: TGTGCCACCAGTGATTCGACAGGGGTCTATGGCTACACCTTC. Its protein is CATSDSTGVYGYTF.

This clonotype showed up many times. In DNA, the CDR3 is TGCGCCAGCAGCCACGAAGGTCAGGGCAGGGAGACCCAGTACTTC. Amino acid sequence: CASSHEGQGRETQYF. This chain uses TRBV4-3 with TRBJ2-5, with D possibly TRBD1 on 5 matching bases. V was pared by 3 bases and J by 5 bases, with 16 bases between. This CDR3 has 15 residues. Germline V gene lookup returns CDR1 LGHNA and CDR2 YSLEER.

This clonotype is medium-sized (0.01 to 0.1%) by share. V usage is TRBV27 and J usage is TRBJ2-3, with 7 bases lining up with TRBD1. The CDR3 totals 14 residues. Germline V gene data show CDR1 as MNHEY and CDR2 as SMNVEV (reference sequence). V shed 7 bases and J 9 bases; nucleotides not matched to a gene: 13. The CDR3 region is CASNLPRQGATQYF. CDR3 bases: TGTGCCAGCAACCTCCCGAGACAGGGTGCCACGCAGTATTTT.

Ten or more counts support this clonotype. This chain joins TRBV20-1 and TRBJ2-1, with 9 bases aligning to TRBD2. This CDR3 contains 16 residues. Germline CDR1 reads DFQATT; CDR2 reads SNEGSKA (reference sequence). Trimming removed 0 bases from V and 2 bases from J; junction bases left unmatched: 5. In nucleotides, the CDR3 is TGCAGTGCTAGAGATCGGGCTAGCGGGACCTACAATGAGCAGTTCTTC. Protein sequence: CSARDRASGTYNEQFF.

This clonotype was detected many times. The chain combines TRBV29-1 with TRBJ2-7, with D tentatively TRBD1 (5 bases). V gave up 1 base and J gave up 1 base, with 17 bases separating them. The CDR3 runs to 16 residues. Germline values: CDR1 SQVTM, CDR2 ANQGSEA. CDR3 in amino acids: CSVEGSDDSTSYEQYF. CDR3 DNA sequence: TGCAGCGTTGAAGGGTCGGACGACAGTACATCCTACGAGCAGTACTTC.

This clonotype was observed many times. V and J are TRBV4-1 and TRBJ2-3; TRBD2 matches 7 bases. Germline CDR1 and CDR2: MGHRA and YSYEKL. J lost 6 bases, V lost 6 bases, and 15 bases had no gene match. This CDR3 is 16 amino acids long. As DNA, the CDR3 is TGCGCCAGCAGAGTCCTCGGGGGGTCCCCCCCGGATACGCAGTATTTT. The encoded protein is CASRVLGGSPPDTQYF.

This clonotype was counted ten times or more. This chain uses TRBV29-1 with TRBJ2-1, with D tentatively TRBD1 or TRBD2 (5 bases each). Trimming removed 6 bases at V and 3 bases at J, with 12 bases between. Germline CDR1 and CDR2: SQVTM and ANQGSEA. The CDR3 loop spans 13 amino acids. The CDR3 DNA reads TGCAGCGTCCGGGACGGAGACTACAATGAGCAGTTCTTC. Amino acid sequence: CSVRDGDYNEQFF.

This clonotype was seen a few times. J is TRBJ1-3 and V is TRBV18; D is ambiguous. CDR3 size: 13 residues. Trimming took off 6 bases at V and 0 bases at J, with 6 bases between the two ends. Germline assignment: CDR1 KGHSH and CDR2 LQKENI. The CDR3 DNA reads as TGTGCCAGCTCGCCGGTCTCTGGAAACACCATATATTTT. It translates to CASSPVSGNTIYF.

This clonotype appeared many times. The V call is TRBV9, the J call TRBJ2-2; D not resolved. CDR1 and CDR2 (germline): SGDLS, YYNGEE. The CDR3 runs 12 residues. Trimming cost V 3 bases and J 5 bases, with 5 bases left between them. CDR3 nucleotides: TGTGCCAGCAGCGGGGGTACCGGGGAGCTGTTTTTT. It encodes CASSGGTGELFF.

This clonotype was counted ten times or more. The V call is TRBV25-1, the J call TRBJ2-1; the D is unclear. CDR3 length equals 12 residues. Germline V CDR1 and CDR2: MGHDK, SYGVNS. With 6 bases removed from V and 7 bases from J, the gap between germline ends came to 10 bases. CDR3 nucleotides: TGTGCCAGCAGCCTTCTCTTTAATGAGCAGTTCTTC. Protein: CASSLLFNEQFF.

This clonotype was picked up many times. The chain links TRBV5-6 to TRBJ2-3, with 12 positions matching TRBD2. The CDR3 covers 16 residues. V shed 4 bases, J shed 4 bases, and the junction held 7 bases outside the gene matches. Germline V CDR1 and CDR2: SGHDT, YYEEEE. CDR3 region: CASSTTSGGSADTQYF. Here the CDR3 DNA reads TGTGCCAGCAGCACAACTAGCGGGGGGTCCGCAGATACGCAGTATTTT. Supplemented by reference TRBV5-6 and TRBJ2-3, the full variable domain reads DAGVTQSPTHLIKTRGQQVTLRCSPKSGHDTVSWYQQALGQGPQFIFQYYEEEERQRGNFPDRFSGHQFPNYSSELNVNALLLGDSALYLCASSTTSGGSADTQYFGPGTRLTVL.

In its sample, this clonotype ranks as medium-sized. CDR3 coding DNA: TGTGCCAGCAGCGTAAAAGCGGGAGGGCCCTACAATGAGCAGTTCTTC. Its translation: CASSVKAGGPYNEQFF. The chain has TRBV9 and TRBJ2-1; TRBD2 agrees at 10 bases. Unmatched junction bases numbered 3, after V lost 1 base and J lost 2 bases. CDR3 length: 16 residues. Germline V gives CDR1 SGDLS, CDR2 YYNGEE.

This clonotype has ten or more counts. The V and J genes are TRBV20-1 and TRBJ2-5; D not resolved. The CDR3 length is 14 residues. Trimming pared 3 bases from V and 5 bases from J, leaving 16 bases between. In germline, CDR1 is DFQATT, CDR2 SNEGSKA (reference sequence). CDR3 region: CSARSENIWETQYF. The CDR3 region has the DNA TGCAGTGCTAGGTCTGAGAACATATGGGAGACCCAGTACTTC.

This chain connects TRBV29-1 to TRBJ2-3; D not resolved. The CDR3 runs to 12 residues. Trimming removed 6 bases at V and 1 base at J, with 8 bases between. From germline, CDR1 is SQVTM and CDR2 ANQGSEA. CDR3 sequence (DNA): TGCAGCGTCCTGGACGGCACAGATACGCAGTATTTT. Amino acid sequence: CSVLDGTDTQYF.

This clonotype came up many times. V is TRBV7-9 and J is TRBJ1-1; TRBD1 matches 12 bases. The CDR3 is 17 amino acids. The germline gives CDR1 SEHNR, CDR2 FQNEAQ (reference sequence). The V and J ends lost 5 bases and 5 bases, in that order; junction bases with no gene match: 12. CDR3 in amino acids: CASSDPGTGGFATEAFF. The CDR3 nucleotides are TGTGCCAGCAGCGACCCCGGGACAGGGGGCTTCGCGACTGAAGCTTTCTTT.

The table lists this clonotype with many counts. The V call is TRBV20-1, the J call TRBJ1-5; D might be TRBD1 (5 bases). The ends were cut back, 0 bases at V and 6 bases at J, with 12 bases in the middle. The germline CDR1 and CDR2 sequences are DFQATT and SNEGSKA (reference sequence). This CDR3 is built from 14 residues. The CDR3 DNA reads TGCAGTGCTAGAGATCGGGGGTCGGGTCAGCCCCAGCATTTT. As protein: CSARDRGSGQPQHF.

This clonotype was seen ten or more times. CDR3 sequence: CASSLTQTYEQYF. CDR3 bases: TGTGCCAGCAGCTTAACCCAGACCTACGAGCAGTACTTC. V gene TRBV7-9 combines with J gene TRBJ2-7; D uncertain. This CDR3 region has 13 residues. Germline V gene lookup returns CDR1 SEHNR and CDR2 FQNEAQ (reference sequence). V was shortened by 2 bases and J by 2 bases, with 7 bases between the two germline ends. Complete variable domain (other parts from reference TRBV7-9 and TRBJ2-7): DTGVSQNPRHKITKRGQNVTFRCDPISEHNRLYWYRQTLGQGPEFLTYFQNEAQLEKSRLLSDRFSAERPKGSFSTLEIQRTEQGDSAMYLCASSLTQTYEQYFGPGTRLTVT.

For the CDR3, the DNA is TGCAGTGCCCGGACAGGGGCTGAGCAGTTCTTC. Its protein is CSARTGAEQFF. The rearrangement links TRBV20-1 to TRBJ2-1; 9 bases map to TRBD1. CDR1 and CDR2 (germline): DFQATT, SNEGSKA (reference sequence). The CDR3 has 11 residues. V gave up 6 bases and J gave up 9 bases; unmatched junction bases: 3.

This clonotype was recorded many times. The gene calls are TRBV28 and TRBJ2-7; maybe TRBD2 (6 bases). V was clipped by 6 bases and J by 6 bases, with 15 bases between them. The CDR3 runs 13 residues. CDR1 is MDHEN, CDR2 SYDVKM, per germline. The CDR3 DNA reads TGTGCCAGCAGCCTAGCGAGGGTTGGCGAGCAGTACTTC. This sequence encodes CASSLARVGEQYF.

This clonotype appeared many times. The gene calls are TRBV27 and TRBJ1-1; no firm D call. The CDR3 is 11 amino acids. CDR1 MNHEY and CDR2 SMNVEV come from the germline V gene (reference sequence). V was shortened by 10 bases and J by 0 bases, with 6 bases between the two germline ends. This CDR3 is CATELNTEAFF. The CDR3 coding sequence is TGTGCCACCGAGCTGAACACTGAAGCTTTCTTT.

This clonotype was detected many times. The chain combines TRBV20-1 with TRBJ2-1; D remains ambiguous. CDR1 is DFQATT, CDR2 SNEGSKA, per germline (reference sequence). The CDR3 loop spans 14 amino acids. Deletions cut 6 bases from V and 4 bases from J, with 16 bases between. Here the CDR3 DNA reads TGCAGTGCCAAACATCCCGAGCAGTACAATGAGCAGTTCTTC. Translating it yields CSAKHPEQYNEQFF.

This clonotype was seen many times. This rearrangement joins TRBV20-1 to TRBJ2-5; 9 bases align to TRBD2. Germline loops: CDR1 DFQATT, CDR2 SNEGSKA (reference sequence). The CDR3 has 16 residues. J lost 6 bases, V lost 1 base, and 12 bases had no gene match. CDR3 protein: CSARGWETSGRQTQYF. The DNA for the CDR3 is TGCAGTGCTAGAGGGTGGGAGACTAGCGGTCGACAGACCCAGTACTTC.